Following are 23 T cell receptor beta chains from one sample sequenced in a study of blood T cell repertoires in COVID-19. The protocol was immunoSEQ multiplex PCR, while the TCRdb copy is restricted to in-frame clones and leaves out a portion. The sample records a few hundred thousand clones, approximately 88% being singletons. Sequencing was done on a sample of peripheral blood. The receptor set was obtained from a woman in her 70s with COVID-19, enrolled during active disease.

V is TRBV5-1 and J is TRBJ2-5, with D possibly TRBD1 on 5 matching bases. Trimming took off 1 base at V and 5 bases at J, with 9 bases between the two ends. Germline loops: CDR1 SGHRS, CDR2 YFSETQ. CDR3 size: 13 residues. For the CDR3, the DNA is TGCGCCAGCAGCTTGCCGACAGAGGAGACCCAGTACTTC. Its protein is CASSLPTEETQYF.

The chain joins TRBV10-3 to TRBJ1-1, with D maybe TRBD1 (6 bases). The CDR3 is made up of 14 amino acids. Deletions cut 7 bases from V and 4 bases from J, with 16 bases between. CDR1 is ENHRY and CDR2 is SYGVKD in the germline V gene. The CDR3 bases are TGTGCCATCACTACAGCACAGGGTAGCACTGAAGCTTTCTTT. This translates into CAITTAQGSTEAFF.

The chain has TRBV28 and TRBJ2-5, with D possibly TRBD2 on 6 matching bases. The germline V gene encodes CDR1 MDHEN and CDR2 SYDVKM. The CDR3 extends over 13 amino acids. Trimming took off 6 bases at V and 7 bases at J, with 15 bases between the two ends. The CDR3 region has the DNA TGTGCCAGCAGCATAGCGGCCTTGGGGACCCAGTACTTC. Encoded protein: CASSIAALGTQYF.

This clone has only one observation. The chain couples TRBV7-2 to TRBJ2-3; 9 bases are shared with TRBD2. The CDR3 covers 14 residues. J gave up 6 bases and V 6 bases, and 7 bases lay outside the gene matches. CDR1 and CDR2 from the germline V gene are SGHTA and FQGNSA. The CDR3 DNA follows: TGTGCCAGCAGTTCGCTAGCGGGATGGGATACGCAGTATTTT. It codes for CASSSLAGWDTQYF.

The V gene is TRBV5-1, the J gene TRBJ2-3; 12 positions agree with TRBD2. Germline CDR1 and CDR2: SGHRS and YFSETQ. V lost 0 bases and J lost 5; bases outside the gene matches: 7. The CDR3 length is 17 residues. The CDR3 loop reads CASSLVSLAGGIDTQYF. The CDR3 bases are TGCGCCAGCAGCTTGGTATCCCTAGCGGGAGGGATAGATACGCAGTATTTT.

The chain recombines TRBV6-5 with TRBJ2-7; a weak D match, TRBD2 (7 bases). The CDR3 extends over 12 amino acids. Trimming shortened V by 10 bases and J by 5 bases, and 15 bases separated the two germline ends. Germline V gene lookup returns CDR1 MNHEY and CDR2 SVGAGI. This CDR3 reads CAISRGGHEQYF. The CDR3 DNA follows: TGTGCCATTTCGAGGGGGGGACACGAGCAGTACTTC.

The chain joins TRBV27 to TRBJ1-2; possible D gene TRBD1, 6 bases. The CDR3 consists of 14 residues. Germline assignment: CDR1 MNHEY and CDR2 SMNVEV (reference sequence). V was cut by 8 bases and J by 4 bases, with 17 bases left in between. CDR3 amino acids: CASGYVGAGYGYTF. CDR3 DNA: TGTGCCAGCGGATACGTGGGGGCGGGCTATGGCTACACCTTC.

The gene calls are TRBV29-1 and TRBJ2-1; 7 nucleotides align to TRBD2. V lost 2 bases, J lost 4 bases, and 11 bases stayed unmatched. The germline gives CDR1 SQVTM, CDR2 ANQGSEA. The length of the CDR3 is 16 residues. Here the CDR3 reads CSVELQREWSYNEQFF. The CDR3 DNA reads TGCAGCGTTGAACTTCAGCGGGAATGGTCATACAATGAGCAGTTCTTC.

The chain uses TRBV7-8 and TRBJ2-1, with D possibly matching TRBD2 (5 bases). The CDR3 contains 12 residues. Per the germline V gene, CDR1 is SGHVS and CDR2 is FQNEAQ. V was cut by 5 bases and J by 9 bases, with 11 bases left in between. Here the CDR3 reads CASSLTRAEQFF. CDR3 in DNA: TGTGCCAGCAGCCTTACTAGAGCTGAGCAGTTCTTC.

CDR3 protein: CASSLNPAGGSSTDTQYF. In DNA form, the CDR3 reads TGTGCCAGCAGCTTAAACCCAGCGGGAGGATCTAGCACAGATACGCAGTATTTT. This sequence joins TRBV7-3 and TRBJ2-3, with 9 bases aligning to TRBD2. The CDR3 spans 18 residues. V lost 1 base to trimming and J lost 0 bases; unmatched junction nucleotides: 8. Germline loops: CDR1 SGHTA, CDR2 FQGTGA.

The V call is TRBV3-1 (or the pseudogene TRBV3-2), the J call TRBJ2-2; 7 bases are a match to TRBD2. The CDR3 totals 18 residues. With 4 bases clipped from V and 4 bases from J, the junction kept 15 bases outside the gene matches. CDR1 and CDR2 (germline): LGHDT, YNNKEL (reference sequence). The CDR3 bases are TGTGCCAGCAGCCCCTCAGGGCGACTAGCCCCAGGCACCGGGGAGCTGTTTTTT. It yields the protein CASSPSGRLAPGTGELFF.

The CDR3, as DNA: TGTGCCAGCAGCCGGAGGCTAGCGGGAGGGCCAGATACGCAGTATTTT. Encoded protein: CASSRRLAGGPDTQYF. The chain combines TRBV7-2 with TRBJ2-3, with 12 bases lining up with TRBD2. Per the germline V gene, CDR1 is SGHTA and CDR2 is FQGNSA. The V gene end was trimmed by 5 bases and the J gene end by 4 bases; junction bases not matched to a gene: 7. This CDR3 has 16 residues.

This clone was found once. The genes are TRBV18 and TRBJ2-7, with D possibly being TRBD1 (5 bases). V shed 6 bases and J shed 0 bases, with 12 bases lying between them. CDR1 and CDR2 from the germline V gene are KGHSH and LQKENI. The CDR3 is 14 residues long. The chain's CDR3 is CASSPEGDSYEQYF. Written as DNA, the CDR3 is TGTGCCAGCTCCCCCGAAGGGGACTCCTACGAGCAGTACTTC.

This clone was detected once. The gene calls are TRBV29-1 and TRBJ1-3, with TRBD1 identical over 11 bases. The CDR3 consists of 15 residues. Unmatched junction bases numbered 8, after V lost 7 bases and J lost 3 bases. Germline V gene lookup returns CDR1 SQVTM and CDR2 ANQGSEA. The CDR3 sequence is CSATGTGGDGNTIYF. The CDR3, as DNA: TGCAGCGCAACCGGGACAGGGGGGGATGGAAACACCATATATTTT.

V gene TRBV12-3 or TRBV12-4 combines with J gene TRBJ1-5; D may be TRBD1 (6 bases). The CDR3 covers 13 residues. V was trimmed by 4 bases and J by 7 bases, leaving 11 bases between them. CDR3 in amino acids: CASSSQQGQPQHF. The CDR3 DNA reads as TGTGCCAGCAGTTCGCAACAGGGCCAGCCCCAGCATTTT.

This rearrangement joins TRBV10-3 to TRBJ2-7, with TRBD2 identical over 14 bases. From germline, CDR1 is ENHRY and CDR2 SYGVKD. The CDR3 length is 15 residues. V trimming: 6 bases; J trimming: 1 base; junction bases outside the gene matches: 2. DNA for the CDR3: TGTGCCATCAGGGGACTAGCGGGAGAGTCCTACGAGCAGTACTTC. This sequence encodes CAIRGLAGESYEQYF.

The V call is TRBV6-5, the J call TRBJ1-6; 9 bases agree with TRBD1. CDR1 is MNHEY and CDR2 is SVGAGI in the germline V gene. V dropped 7 bases and J dropped 9; count of bases not matched to a gene: 4. This CDR3 comprises 13 residues. The CDR3: CASNGQGTSPLHF. For the CDR3, the DNA is TGTGCCAGCAACGGACAGGGGACTTCACCCCTCCACTTT.

This clone was recorded only once. This chain connects TRBV25-1 to TRBJ2-4; D might be TRBD1 (7 bases). V lost 0 bases and J lost 1, with 13 bases in between. The CDR3 loop spans 17 amino acids. Germline V gene data show CDR1 as MGHDK and CDR2 as SYGVNS. CDR3 bases: TGTGCCAGCAGTGAATATCTGGCAGGGGGGGCCAAAAACATTCAGTACTTC. Amino acid sequence: CASSEYLAGGAKNIQYF.

The rearrangement links TRBV27 to TRBJ2-5; 11 nucleotides agree with TRBD1. CDR1 is MNHEY, CDR2 SMNVEV, per germline (reference sequence). V was pared by 4 bases and J by 1 base, with 2 bases of the junction left unmatched. This CDR3 region has 15 residues. CDR3 DNA: TGTGCCAGCAGTTGGACAGGGGGCCCCCAAGAGACCCAGTACTTC. Protein product: CASSWTGGPQETQYF.

Only one count was recorded for this clone. The chain carries TRBV5-1 and TRBJ1-1, with TRBD1 matching 7 bases. J lost 2 bases, V lost 0 bases, and 4 bases had no gene match. This CDR3 contains 15 residues. In germline, CDR1 is SGHRS, CDR2 YFSETQ. CDR3 coding DNA: TGCGCCAGCAGCTTGGGTGGGACAGCTAACACTGAAGCTTTCTTT. Protein sequence: CASSLGGTANTEAFF.

The V and J genes are TRBV30 and TRBJ2-7; TRBD2 is a possible D gene (6 bases). Trimming pared 0 bases from V and 4 bases from J, leaving 16 bases between. Germline V gene sequence: CDR1 GTSNPN, CDR2 SVGIG (reference sequence). There are 15 residues in the CDR3. The CDR3 DNA sequence: TGTGCCTGGAGTGTACCGGGGGTCAACGGGTACGAGCAGTACTTC. Translating gives CAWSVPGVNGYEQYF.

V is TRBV28 and J is TRBJ2-1; D is perhaps TRBD1 (5 bases). The germline gives CDR1 MDHEN, CDR2 SYDVKM. The CDR3 is 15 amino acids. The V gene lost 1 base and the J gene lost 10 bases, with 17 bases spanning the gap. The CDR3 loop reads CASSLFRRIAGEQFF. The CDR3 DNA follows: TGTGCCAGCAGTTTATTCCGTAGAATAGCAGGGGAGCAGTTCTTC.

The gene calls are TRBV5-6 and TRBJ2-7, with D possibly matching TRBD1 (5 bases). The ends were cut back, 3 bases at V and 6 bases at J, with 13 bases in the middle. CDR3 length: 13 amino acids. The germline gives CDR1 SGHDT, CDR2 YYEEEE. The CDR3 DNA reads TGTGCCAGCAGCTCCTCAGGGCCCGGCGAGCAGTACTTC. Translation: CASSSSGPGEQYF.